The sequence of this T cell receptor beta chain was determined in a study of blood T cells in healthy people across ages. The authors ran a second PCR of about 7 to 12 cycles using a sample-barcoded 5' primer and a J-beta primer mix. TCRdb analysed the 5' RACE reads with MiXCR anew, one entry per CDR3 protein. The sample contains approximately 810,000 distinct CDR3 sequences, around 30% of which appear only once. This clonotype occurred many times. V was cut by 3 bases and J by 4 bases, with 6 bases left in between. This CDR3 has 12 amino acids. Looked up from germline, CDR1 is MNHNS and CDR2 is SASEGT. Ten milliliters of peripheral blood were drawn from each donor.

The material sequenced was blood. This clonotype originated in a woman aged 80 or over in good health. The chain combines TRBV6-1 with TRBJ1-2; D uncertain. For the CDR3, the DNA is TGTGCCAGCAGTGACAGGATCTATGGCTACACCTTC. As protein: CASSDRIYGYTF.